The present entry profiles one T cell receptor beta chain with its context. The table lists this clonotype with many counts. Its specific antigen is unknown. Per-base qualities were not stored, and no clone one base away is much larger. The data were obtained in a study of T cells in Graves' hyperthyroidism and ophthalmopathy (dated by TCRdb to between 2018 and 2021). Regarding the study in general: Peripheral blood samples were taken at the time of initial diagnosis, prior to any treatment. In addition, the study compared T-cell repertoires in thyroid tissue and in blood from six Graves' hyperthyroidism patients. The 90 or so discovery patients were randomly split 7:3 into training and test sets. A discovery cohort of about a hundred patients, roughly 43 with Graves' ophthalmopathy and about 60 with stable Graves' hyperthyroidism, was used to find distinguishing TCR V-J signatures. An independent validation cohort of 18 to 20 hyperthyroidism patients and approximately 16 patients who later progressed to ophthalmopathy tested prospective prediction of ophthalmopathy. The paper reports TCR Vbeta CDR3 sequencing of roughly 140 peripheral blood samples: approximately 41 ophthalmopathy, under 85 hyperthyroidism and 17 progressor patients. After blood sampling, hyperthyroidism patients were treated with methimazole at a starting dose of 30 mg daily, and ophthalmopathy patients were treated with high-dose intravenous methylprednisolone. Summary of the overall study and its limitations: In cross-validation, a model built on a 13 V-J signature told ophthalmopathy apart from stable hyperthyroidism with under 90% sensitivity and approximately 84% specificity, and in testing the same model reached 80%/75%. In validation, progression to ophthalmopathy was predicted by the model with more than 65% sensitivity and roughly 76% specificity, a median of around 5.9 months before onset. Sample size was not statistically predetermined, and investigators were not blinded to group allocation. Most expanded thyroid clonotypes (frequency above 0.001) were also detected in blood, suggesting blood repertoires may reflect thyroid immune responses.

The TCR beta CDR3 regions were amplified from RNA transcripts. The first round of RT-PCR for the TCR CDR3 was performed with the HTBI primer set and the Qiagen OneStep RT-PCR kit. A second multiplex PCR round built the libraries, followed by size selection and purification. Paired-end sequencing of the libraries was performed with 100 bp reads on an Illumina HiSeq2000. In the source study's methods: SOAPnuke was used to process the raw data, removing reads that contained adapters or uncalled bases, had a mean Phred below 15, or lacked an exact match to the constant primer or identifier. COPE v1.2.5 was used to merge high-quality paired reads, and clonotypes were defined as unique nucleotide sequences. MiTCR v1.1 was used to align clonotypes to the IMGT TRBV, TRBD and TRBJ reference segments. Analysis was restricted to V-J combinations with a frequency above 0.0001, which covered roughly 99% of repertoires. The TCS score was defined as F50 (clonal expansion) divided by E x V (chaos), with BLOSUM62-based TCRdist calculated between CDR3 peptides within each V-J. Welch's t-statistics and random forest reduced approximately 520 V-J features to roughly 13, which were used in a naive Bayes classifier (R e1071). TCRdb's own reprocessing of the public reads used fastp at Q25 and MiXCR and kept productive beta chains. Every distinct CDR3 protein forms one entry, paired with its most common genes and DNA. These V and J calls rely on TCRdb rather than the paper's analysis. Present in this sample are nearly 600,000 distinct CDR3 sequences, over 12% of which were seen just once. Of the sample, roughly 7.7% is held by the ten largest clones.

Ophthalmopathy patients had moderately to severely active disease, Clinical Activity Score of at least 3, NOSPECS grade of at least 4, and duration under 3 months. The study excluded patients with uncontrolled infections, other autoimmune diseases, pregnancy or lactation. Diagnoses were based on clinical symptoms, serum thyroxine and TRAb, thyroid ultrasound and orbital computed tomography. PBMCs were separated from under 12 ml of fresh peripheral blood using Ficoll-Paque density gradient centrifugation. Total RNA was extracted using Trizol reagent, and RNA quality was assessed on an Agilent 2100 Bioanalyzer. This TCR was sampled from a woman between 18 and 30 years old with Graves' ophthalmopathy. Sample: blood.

The nucleotide sequence is given as TGTGCCAGCAGCTTAGCGCTACCGGTGGAGCTGTTTTTT. This translates into CASSLALPVELFF. The rearranged segments are TRBV7-8 and TRBJ2-2, with an unclear D gene assignment. CDR1 and CDR2 are drawn from the germline V gene: SGHVS, FQNEAQ. V gives up 0 bases and J gives up 10 bases, and the segment between their germline ends measures 9 bases. Measured from the cysteine to the phenylalanine, the CDR3 is 13 residues long. The only DNA kept is the CDR3, 39 bases in frame from the first base.